This T cell receptor beta chain originates from a study of CD8 T cells in ankylosing spondylitis (dated by TCRdb to 2016 to 2017). Notes on the research overall: The study set out to find disease-linked TCR variants by profiling T cell receptor beta repertoires in ankylosing spondylitis patients and healthy donors. In total, the full study cohort was made up of 110 or so healthy donors and roughly 27 ankylosing spondylitis patients. Peripheral blood was sampled, and synovial fluid was also collected from ankylosing spondylitis patients. On the study overall, not on this receptor specifically: Some TCR beta motif variants had previously been reported in synovial fluid and blood of reactive arthritis patients, which suggested common disease-initiation mechanisms. A CD8+ phenotype was shown by the disease-linked clones, which were found at relatively low frequencies in peripheral blood. A TCR beta motif made up of roughly eight highly homologous amino acid variants appeared to be characteristic of blood from ankylosing spondylitis patients. The disease-linked clones were reported as significantly enriched in matched synovial fluid samples from ankylosing spondylitis patients.

For sequencing, an Illumina HiSeq 2500 was employed. Quantitative 5'-RACE with molecular barcodes was used to prepare TCR beta libraries. The original methods were these. A new computational method, built on a probabilistic model of VDJ rearrangement, was used to identify disease-linked TCR variants. TCRdb reworked the public reads: Q25 trimming with fastp, MiXCR clone assembly, productive beta chains retained. Rows are unified per CDR3 protein, each entry keeping the most common DNA and genes. The V and J calls shown here were made by TCRdb, not taken from the authors' results. The sample table holds a few hundred thousand distinct CDR3 sequences, of which 20% to 25% were seen once. Of the sample, roughly a sixth is held by the ten largest clones. Of note for this clonotype: Its binding antigen is unknown. Base quality data are lacking; no much larger clone is found one base away.

Counted from cysteine to phenylalanine, this CDR3 has 13 amino acids. Only the CDR3 region is kept as DNA, spanning 39 bases read in frame from base 1. Cut back by 0 bases and 7 bases, the V and J ends lie 8 bases apart. In the germline V gene, CDR1 corresponds to MNHEY and CDR2 to SVGAGI. Rearrangement joined TRBV6-5 to TRBJ2-3, and perhaps TRBD1 as D gene, on 6 matching bases. Input material: blood, either unsorted or a sorted T cell fraction (not recorded which). The source of this sequence is a male donor with ankylosing spondylitis. In nucleotides, the sequence is TGTGCCAGCAGTTACTCGAGGGACAATACGCAGTATTTT. Its amino acids are CASSYSRDNTQYF.